The text below deals with one T cell receptor (beta chain). As processed by the authors: For nucleated cells, counts were estimated from reference gene primer amplification. The data were produced by immunoSEQ multiplex PCR, yet TCRdb's version contains in-frame clones alone and is incomplete. V, J and clone size are taken as reported in that table, and D and trimming were inferred from the DNA itself. The table has 200,000 to 250,000 clones, about 88% seen once. This sample is part of a study of blood T cell repertoires in COVID-19. Across the study: Acute and convalescent COVID-19 samples came from the United States, Italy and Spain.

A Seattle source enrolled patients during active infection and followed them longitudinally. Sequencing was performed on peripheral blood. The sequence was collected from a woman aged 45 to 65 with COVID-19, enrolled during active disease.

The chain's CDR3 is CASKLGQVVTTDTQYF. As DNA, the CDR3 is TGCGCCAGCAAATTGGGACAGGTAGTGACTACAGATACGCAGTATTTT. The V call is TRBV5-1, the J call TRBJ2-3; 8 positions match TRBD1. This CDR3 comprises 16 residues. Trimming at V came to 6 bases and at J to 3 bases, leaving 12 bases not matched to a gene. Germline CDR1 reads SGHRS; CDR2 reads YFSETQ.